A selection of T cell receptor beta chains follows, all from one sample in a study of control samples from healthy donors and cancer patients. The assay was immunoSEQ multiplex PCR, and TCRdb's table has in-frame clones only and misses some. The repertoire holds about 160,000 clones, with roughly 94% as singletons. The material sequenced was PBMCs. Source of these receptors: a man in his sixties with colorectal cancer. Both conserved end residues are part of each CDR3. The order of the fields is CDR3 protein, clone size, J gene, V gene. Clone sizes are given selectively: once, few, many, or a class where the clone is expanded.

CDR3 protein: CASSLQLVNTEAFF
clone size: .
J gene: TRBJ1-1
V gene: TRBV5-1

CDR3 protein: CASSSRGGSPTDTQYF
clone size: .
J gene: TRBJ2-3
V gene: TRBV7-2

CDR3 protein: CASLLGLAAQDTQYF
clone size: .
J gene: TRBJ2-3
V gene: TRBV18

CDR3 protein: CASSLARGGNQPQHF
clone size: .
J gene: TRBJ1-5
V gene: TRBV7-2

CDR3 protein: CASSRSRGLDNEQFF
clone size: .
J gene: TRBJ2-1
V gene: TRBV6-2/TRBV6-3

CDR3 protein: CASSQVLAGNYEQYF
clone size: once
J gene: TRBJ2-7
V gene: TRBV4-3

CDR3 protein: CASSQDLSRENQPQHF
clone size: .
J gene: TRBJ1-5
V gene: TRBV4-2

CDR3 protein: CASSFGTFSYEQYF
clone size: .
J gene: TRBJ2-7
V gene: TRBV2

CDR3 protein: CASSFGAVSGNTIYF
clone size: .
J gene: TRBJ1-3
V gene: TRBV7-9

CDR3 protein: CASSQEGISHEQYF
clone size: .
J gene: TRBJ2-7
V gene: TRBV3-1/TRBV3-2

CDR3 protein: CASSLTGGNGYTF
clone size: .
J gene: TRBJ1-2
V gene: TRBV12-3/TRBV12-4

CDR3 protein: CASSSSARNGYEQYF
clone size: .
J gene: TRBJ2-7
V gene: TRBV5-1

CDR3 protein: CATRQGDYNYGYTF
clone size: .
J gene: TRBJ1-2
V gene: TRBV5-1

CDR3 protein: CASSLQDRGEAFF
clone size: .
J gene: TRBJ1-1
V gene: TRBV28

CDR3 protein: CASSPSPGYEQYF
clone size: .
J gene: TRBJ2-7
V gene: TRBV16

CDR3 protein: CAWSKGGGTEAFF
clone size: once
J gene: TRBJ1-1
V gene: TRBV30

CDR3 protein: CASSRLTGSRETQYF
clone size: .
J gene: TRBJ2-5
V gene: TRBV5-5

CDR3 protein: CASRDRGPNTGELFF
clone size: once
J gene: TRBJ2-2
V gene: TRBV5-1

CDR3 protein: CASSQTGYRDEQFF
clone size: .
J gene: TRBJ2-1
V gene: TRBV4-1

CDR3 protein: CASRGLAGSTDTQYF
clone size: .
J gene: TRBJ2-3
V gene: TRBV6-5

CDR3 protein: CASSSTGTGLEKLFF
clone size: .
J gene: TRBJ1-4
V gene: TRBV18

CDR3 protein: CASSLGQATNYGYTF
clone size: .
J gene: TRBJ1-2
V gene: TRBV18

CDR3 protein: CASSYDGGRDGYTF
clone size: once
J gene: TRBJ1-2
V gene: TRBV6-6

CDR3 protein: CASSDHRDSPDEQYF
clone size: .
J gene: TRBJ2-7
V gene: TRBV2

CDR3 protein: CASSLGQRHTEAFF
clone size: .
J gene: TRBJ1-1
V gene: TRBV9

CDR3 protein: CASSATSGVYNEQFF
clone size: .
J gene: TRBJ2-1
V gene: TRBV5-5

CDR3 protein: CASSLGRQGAYEQYF
clone size: .
J gene: TRBJ2-7
V gene: TRBV7-2

CDR3 protein: CASSEALLGTTYGYTF
clone size: .
J gene: TRBJ1-2
V gene: TRBV6-1

CDR3 protein: CASSPGRTGTEAFF
clone size: .
J gene: TRBJ1-1
V gene: TRBV7-2

CDR3 protein: CASRRDSSYEQYF
clone size: .
J gene: TRBJ2-7
V gene: TRBV7-2